These 8 T cell receptor beta chains originate from one sample sequenced in a study of identical twins. TCRdb passed the 5' RACE reads through MiXCR, listing each CDR3 protein once. The sample has about 520,000 distinct CDR3 sequences; approximately 22% are singletons. These sequences were also reported in another study, on T cells expressing NK-cell markers.

The material sequenced was CD4+ T cells sorted from blood. These receptors all come from a woman younger than 35 in good health.

This clonotype was recorded once. CDR3 DNA: TGTGCCAGCAGCCCTTCCGCGCTTAACTATGGCTACACCTTC. Its translation: CASSPSALNYGYTF. The J gene is TRBJ1-2, the V gene TRBV3-1; D is ambiguous. The V end lost 4 bases, the J end lost 1 base, and 10 bases lay between the germline ends. The CDR3 contains 14 residues. The V gene's germline CDR1 is LGHDT and CDR2 YNNKEL (reference sequence).

The chain couples TRBV15 to TRBJ2-1, with D hard to call. The V and J ends lost 5 bases and 8 bases respectively, with 19 bases between them. The V gene's germline CDR1 is LNHNV and CDR2 YYDKDF (reference sequence). This CDR3 contains 15 residues. The CDR3 reads CATSLKAKSFHEQFF. The DNA of the CDR3 is TGTGCCACCAGCCTCAAAGCGAAGTCGTTCCATGAGCAGTTCTTC. Complete variable domain (other parts from reference TRBV15 and TRBJ2-1): DAMVIQNPRYQVTQFGKPVTLSCSQTLNHNVMYWYQQKSSQAPKLLFHYYDKDFNNEADTPDNFQSRRPNTSFCFLDIRSPGLGDTAMYLCATSLKAKSFHEQFFGPGTRLTVL.

There are a few counts of this clonotype. The V gene is TRBV12-3 or TRBV12-4, the J gene TRBJ2-7; no clear D gene. The ends were cut back, 7 bases at V and 2 bases at J, with 12 bases in the middle. CDR3 length: 13 residues. For the CDR3, the DNA is TGTGCCAGCACCCAGGATGTCACCTACGAGCAGTACTTC. Protein sequence: CASTQDVTYEQYF.

The V and J genes are TRBV18 and TRBJ1-2; 9 bases are shared with TRBD1. CDR1 and CDR2 from the germline V gene are KGHSH and LQKENI. V was clipped by 1 base and J by 4 bases; unmatched bases: 4. This CDR3 contains 15 residues. The CDR3 nucleotides read TGTGCCAGCTCACCACGGACAGGGGAGAGCTATGGCTACACCTTC. This sequence encodes CASSPRTGESYGYTF.

Many counts were recorded for this clonotype. The chain uses TRBV5-1 and TRBJ2-7; 15 bases line up with TRBD2. CDR1 and CDR2 (germline): SGHRS, YFSETQ. This CDR3 comprises 16 residues. V was pared by 4 bases and J by 1 base, with 3 bases of the junction left unmatched. CDR3 residues: CASSLGLAGGSYEQYF. DNA for the CDR3: TGCGCCAGCAGCCTAGGACTAGCGGGAGGGTCCTACGAGCAGTACTTC.

The rearrangement links TRBV6-5 to TRBJ2-7, with TRBD1 matching over 9 bases. With 1 base clipped from V and 2 bases from J, the junction kept 3 bases outside the gene matches. From germline, CDR1 is MNHEY and CDR2 SVGAGI. CDR3 length equals 15 residues. DNA of the CDR3: TGTGCCAGCAGTTACTTACAGGGGGCCCCCTACGAGCAGTACTTC. Its translation is CASSYLQGAPYEQYF.

The chain has TRBV20-1 and TRBJ1-6, with a weak D call TRBD1 (6 bases). In germline, CDR1 is DFQATT, CDR2 SNEGSKA (reference sequence). The ends were cut back, 0 bases at V and 7 bases at J, with 13 bases in the middle. The CDR3 runs to 15 residues. The CDR3 spells CSARDGGRSNSPLHF. The CDR3 DNA follows: TGCAGTGCTAGAGATGGGGGCAGAAGCAATTCACCCCTCCACTTT.

This clonotype appeared a few times. The chain joins TRBV4-2 to TRBJ1-5; D not resolved. Germline V gene sequence: CDR1 LGHNA, CDR2 YNFKEQ. Trimming took 0 bases from V and 6 from J, leaving 9 bases between them. The CDR3 loop spans 14 amino acids. The CDR3 here is CASSQDSQGQPQHF. DNA of the CDR3: TGTGCCAGCAGCCAAGATAGCCAAGGTCAGCCCCAGCATTTT.